Listed below are T cell receptor beta chains from one sample, sequenced in a study of blood T cell repertoires in COVID-19. Sequencing was performed with immunoSEQ multiplex PCR; in TCRdb, only in-frame clones are kept and a portion is missing. The sample contains 400,000 to 500,000 clones, 70% to 90% of which appear only once. Sequencing was performed on PBMCs or T cells enriched from blood (not recorded which). All receptors derive from a woman in her late teens or twenties who had been exposed to COVID-19. Both conserved end residues are part of each CDR3. Fields, in order: CDR3 protein, CDR3 DNA, J gene, clone size, V gene, D gene. The D gene is left open where the match is weak. For some rows the clone size is stated as once, few or many, or as a class when expanded; others skip it.

CDR3: CAWSPDRGRNEQYF
DNA: TGTGCCTGGAGTCCGGACAGGGGGCGAAACGAGCAGTACTTC
J: TRBJ2-7
size: NA
V: TRBV30
D: TRBD1

CDR3: CASSLNTGPGSSYEQYF
DNA: TGCGCCAGCAGCCTAAATACAGGACCCGGGAGCTCCTACGAGCAGTACTTC
J: TRBJ2-7
size: NA
V: TRBV5-1
D: NA

CDR3: CASSLIQGMRNTEAFF
DNA: TGTGCCAGCAGCTTGATCCAGGGGATGAGAAACACTGAAGCTTTCTTT
J: TRBJ1-1
size: NA
V: TRBV5-6
D: NA

CDR3: CASSERGREGEQYF
DNA: TGTGCCAGCAGTGAACGAGGCAGGGAAGGCGAGCAGTACTTC
J: TRBJ2-7
size: NA
V: TRBV6-1
D: NA

CDR3: CASSLGQVVEQYF
DNA: TGTGCCAGCAGCTTAGGACAGGTGGTTGAGCAGTACTTC
J: TRBJ2-7
size: NA
V: TRBV7-9
D: NA

CDR3: CASSLGRDRGIGYTF
DNA: TGTGCCAGCAGCTTAGGTAGGGACAGGGGAATTGGCTACACCTTC
J: TRBJ1-2
size: once
V: TRBV11-2
D: TRBD1

CDR3: CASSLREGVNSPLHF
DNA: TGTGCCAGCAGTTTGAGAGAGGGGGTAAATTCACCCCTCCACTTT
J: TRBJ1-6
size: few
V: TRBV27
D: NA

CDR3: CASSWTAGGYNEQFF
DNA: TGTGCCAGCAGCTGGACAGCTGGGGGTTACAATGAGCAGTTCTTC
J: TRBJ2-1
size: few
V: TRBV7-6
D: NA

CDR3: CSALDRANEQFF
DNA: TGCAGCGCATTGGACAGGGCGAATGAGCAGTTCTTC
J: TRBJ2-1
size: NA
V: TRBV29-1
D: TRBD1

CDR3: CASSPRLAGTDTQYF
DNA: TGTGCCAGCTCACCACGGCTAGCGGGGACAGATACGCAGTATTTT
J: TRBJ2-3
size: NA
V: TRBV18
D: TRBD2

CDR3: CASSYIRDKYGYTF
DNA: TGTGCCAGCAGTTACATTCGAGACAAATATGGCTACACCTTC
J: TRBJ1-2
size: NA
V: TRBV6-6
D: NA